This section outlines one TCR beta chain sequence together with its context. Per the study methods: Estimation of nucleated cell counts was performed using reference gene primer amplification. Using immunoSEQ multiplex PCR, the repertoire was profiled, and TCRdb retains in-frame clones only, with some absent. V, J and clone size derive from that table, while D and trimming were established from the DNA sequence. The sample lists a few hundred thousand clones; about 89% were seen once. This sample was included in a study of blood T cell repertoires in COVID-19. With V trimmed by 3 bases and J by 5 bases, 1 base remained unmatched. CDR1 is LNHDA, CDR2 SQIVND, per germline (reference sequence). The CDR3 consists of 14 residues.

Material: PBMCs or T cells enriched from blood (not recorded which). The chain recombines TRBV19 with TRBJ1-4, with 9 bases matching TRBD1. This clonotype was sampled from a human donor in a cohort exposed to, infected with or recovered from COVID-19 (not recorded which). The donor label of this sample is uncertain. CDR3 DNA: TGTGCCAGTAGTATCGACAGGGGGAATGAAAAACTGTTTTTT. Translated: CASSIDRGNEKLFF.